The 18 T cell receptor beta chains below come from one sample, sequenced in a study of cytomegalovirus exposure and HLA in healthy donors. In the PCR, 60 Vbeta and 13 Jbeta primers were used. Method: immunoSEQ multiplex PCR; TCRdb's copy keeps in-frame clones and lacks some. The data show roughly 150,000 clones, around 73% seen once. Specimen: PBMCs. These receptor sequences come from a male donor in good health and CMV-seronegative.

This clone has more than one count but fewer than ten. V usage is TRBV19 and J usage is TRBJ2-3; 8 positions match TRBD1. The CDR3 covers 13 residues. V lost 4 bases and J lost 5; bases outside the gene matches: 2. Germline CDR1 and CDR2: LNHDA and SQIVND (reference sequence). CDR3 loop: CASSTTGVDTQYF. The CDR3 DNA sequence: TGTGCCAGTAGTACGACAGGGGTAGATACGCAGTATTTT.

The gene calls are TRBV9 and TRBJ2-2; the D gene is possibly TRBD1 (5 bases). The V end was cut by 0 bases, the J end by 1 base, with 7 bases between. This CDR3 comprises 15 residues. Germline assignment: CDR1 SGDLS and CDR2 YYNGEE. The CDR3: CASSVARGNTGELFF. Here the CDR3 DNA reads TGTGCCAGCAGCGTAGCAAGGGGGAACACCGGGGAGCTGTTTTTT.

This clone came up a few times. The chain is built from TRBV11-2 and TRBJ2-4, with 15 bases fitting TRBD2. This CDR3 spans 17 amino acids. Germline values: CDR1 SGHAT, CDR2 FQNNGV. The J segment lost 8 bases and the V segment lost 6 bases, leaving 11 bases of the junction unmatched. This chain's CDR3 is CASSWTSGGAGNHIQYF. CDR3 bases: TGTGCCAGCAGTTGGACTAGCGGGGGGGCGGGGAACCACATTCAGTACTTC.

In this sample, this clone turned up a few times. The chain links TRBV5-6 to TRBJ2-7; 11 bases map to TRBD1. The germline gives CDR1 SGHDT, CDR2 YYEEEE. This CDR3 has 16 residues. Trimming cost V 4 bases and J 4 bases; bases outside gene matches: 10. CDR3 DNA sequence: TGTGCCAGCAGCGGTGGTCTACGGGACAGGGGGTACGAGCAGTACTTC. Protein: CASSGGLRDRGYEQYF.

This chain joins TRBV7-2 and TRBJ2-2; 7 bases are a match to TRBD2. This CDR3 contains 15 residues. The V gene end was trimmed by 1 base and the J gene end by 5 bases; junction bases not matched to a gene: 4. The V gene's germline CDR1 is SGHTA and CDR2 FQGNSA. CDR3 in DNA: TGTGCCAGCAGCTTAGTGTGGCGGGGGACCGGGGAGCTGTTTTTT. Protein sequence: CASSLVWRGTGELFF.

The gene calls are TRBV9 and TRBJ1-5; D is unresolved. This CDR3 is 14 amino acids long. V lost 2 bases, J lost 0 bases, and 6 bases lay in between. Germline-derived CDR1 and CDR2 are SGDLS and YYNGEE. CDR3 nucleotide sequence: TGTGCCAGCAGCGTTTCAGGTAGCAATCAGCCCCAGCATTTT. This codes for CASSVSGSNQPQHF.

The chain recombines TRBV6-1 with TRBJ2-7; D is possibly TRBD1 (5 bases). Germline CDR1 is MNHNS and CDR2 is SASEGT. The CDR3 contains 14 residues. Trimming removed 7 bases from V and 4 bases from J, with 17 bases in between. CDR3 DNA: TGTGCCAGCAACGATGGGGCATCTAGTTACGAGCAGTACTTC. Amino acid sequence: CASNDGASSYEQYF.

This rearrangement joins TRBV11-3 to TRBJ2-3; no clear D gene. Trimming shortened V by 10 bases and J by 6 bases, and 14 bases separated the two germline ends. The CDR3 loop spans 12 amino acids. Germline CDR1 and CDR2: SGHNT and YENEEA. CDR3 sequence reads: CAINFAFDTQYF. In nucleotides, the CDR3 is TGTGCCATCAACTTCGCGTTCGATACGCAGTATTTT.

This rearrangement joins TRBV30 to TRBJ1-4; the match to TRBD1 covers 7 bases. From germline, CDR1 is GTSNPN and CDR2 SVGIG (reference sequence). The V and J ends lost 2 bases and 0 bases, in that order; junction bases with no gene match: 9. CDR3 length: 17 amino acids. The CDR3 region is CAWSLTGAAATNEKLFF. The CDR3 coding sequence is TGTGCCTGGAGTCTCACAGGGGCGGCAGCAACTAATGAAAAACTGTTTTTT.

The chain carries TRBV2 and TRBJ1-4; D gene uncertain. Deletions cut 6 bases from V and 4 bases from J, with 9 bases between. Germline CDR1 SNHLY, CDR2 FYNNEI. The CDR3 runs to 13 residues. The CDR3 spells CASSDGSNEKLFF. The CDR3, as DNA: TGTGCCAGCAGCGACGGGAGTAATGAAAAACTGTTTTTT.

The rearrangement uses TRBV6-1 and TRBJ2-6; weak D call: TRBD2 (6 bases). The CDR3 spans 17 residues. Trimming left V 1 base short and J 3 bases short, with 13 bases between. CDR1 and CDR2 (germline): MNHNS, SASEGT. The CDR3, as DNA: TGTGCCAGCAGTGAAGAGGGCGGGGCGGTTGGGGCCAACGTCCTGACTTTC. Amino acid sequence: CASSEEGGAVGANVLTF.

The V and J genes are TRBV11-2 and TRBJ2-7; D possibly corresponds to TRBD2 (5 bases). V was shortened by 5 bases and J by 7 bases, with 18 bases between the two germline ends. The CDR3 covers 14 residues. Germline lookup yields CDR1 SGHAT and CDR2 FQNNGV. Here the CDR3 DNA reads TGTGCCAGCAGCCCGAGCGGTACGGCCCAGGAGCAGTACTTC. This encodes CASSPSGTAQEQYF.

This clone was observed once. J is TRBJ2-1 and V is TRBV5-6; tentative D call: TRBD1 (6 bases). The CDR3 is 13 amino acids. Trimming removed 4 bases at V and 6 bases at J, with 11 bases between. CDR1 and CDR2 from the germline V gene are SGHDT and YYEEEE. CDR3 sequence (DNA): TGTGCCAGCAGCCCCCAGACAGGCAATGAGCAGTTCTTC. Its translation: CASSPQTGNEQFF. The full variable domain, rest sourced from reference TRBV5-6 and TRBJ2-1, is DAGVTQSPTHLIKTRGQQVTLRCSPKSGHDTVSWYQQALGQGPQFIFQYYEEEERQRGNFPDRFSGHQFPNYSSELNVNALLLGDSALYLCASSPQTGNEQFFGPGTRLTVL.

This clone was seen only once. This chain connects TRBV7-2 to TRBJ1-2; 11 bases fit TRBD1. V trimming: 5 bases; J trimming: 10 bases; junction bases outside the gene matches: 3. Germline CDR1 is SGHTA and CDR2 is FQGNSA. The CDR3 totals 12 residues. The CDR3 protein is CASSPGQGDYTF. CDR3 DNA sequence: TGTGCCAGCAGCCCGGGACAGGGGGACTACACCTTC.

This clone was found once. V usage is TRBV7-2 and J usage is TRBJ2-3; 9 positions agree with TRBD2. V dropped 2 bases and J dropped 1; count of bases not matched to a gene: 4. This CDR3 has 16 amino acids. Germline CDR1 SGHTA, CDR2 FQGNSA. The CDR3 DNA reads as TGTGCCAGCAGCTTACTAGCGGGGATTCGCACAGATACGCAGTATTTT. Translating it yields CASSLLAGIRTDTQYF.

The chain is built from TRBV27 and TRBJ2-7, with D perhaps matching TRBD2 (5 bases). The CDR3 is made up of 14 amino acids. Trimming removed 2 bases at V and 5 bases at J, with 13 bases between. The V gene's germline CDR1 is MNHEY and CDR2 SMNVEV (reference sequence). CDR3 region: CASSLGEGRNEQYF. The CDR3 coding sequence is TGTGCCAGCAGTTTAGGTGAGGGAAGGAACGAGCAGTACTTC.

The rearrangement links TRBV5-1 to TRBJ2-5, with D possibly matching TRBD1 (6 bases). Trimming took 0 bases from V and 4 from J, leaving 13 bases between them. The CDR3 length is 15 residues. Germline CDR1 and CDR2: SGHRS and YFSETQ. The CDR3 nucleotides read TGCGCCAGCAGCTTGGCACCAGGGGCTGGAGAGACCCAGTACTTC. As protein: CASSLAPGAGETQYF.

This clone occurred a few times. The chain links TRBV10-1 to TRBJ2-5, with a tentative D call TRBD1 (6 bases). This CDR3 spans 15 amino acids. Trimming took off 7 bases at V and 5 bases at J, with 20 bases between the two ends. Looked up from germline, CDR1 is WNHNN and CDR2 is SYGVQD (reference sequence). The CDR3 DNA sequence: TGCGCCAGCAACTTAAGGGACACCCCTGGCGAGACCCAGTACTTC. This gives the protein CASNLRDTPGETQYF.